Following are 31 T cell receptor beta chains from one sample sequenced in a study of identical twins. TCRdb processed the 5' RACE reads anew with MiXCR; each CDR3 protein has one entry. The data contain roughly 470,000 distinct CDR3 sequences, about 13% of them singletons. These data were also reused for a study on yellow fever vaccine responses in identical twins.

The sequencing input was CD4+ T cells sorted from blood. These receptors were obtained from a young woman in good health.

This clonotype was picked up one time. The genes are TRBV27 and TRBJ1-1, with D unclear. This CDR3 contains 14 residues. V dropped 4 bases and J dropped 7 bases, with 16 bases sitting between them. Looked up from germline, CDR1 is MNHEY and CDR2 is SMNVEV (reference sequence). The CDR3 sequence is CASSSRTGRREAFF. In DNA, the CDR3 is TGTGCCAGCAGTTCCCGGACGGGCCGGCGTGAAGCTTTCTTT.

This clonotype was seen only a few times. The chain couples TRBV20-1 to TRBJ2-1; possible D gene TRBD2, 6 bases. Trimming took 3 bases from V and 3 from J, leaving 9 bases between them. This CDR3 contains 13 residues. Germline CDR1 DFQATT, CDR2 SNEGSKA (reference sequence). The CDR3 is CSARTRNYNEQFF. As DNA, the CDR3 is TGCAGTGCTAGGACTAGAAACTACAATGAGCAGTTCTTC.

This chain joins TRBV25-1 and TRBJ2-7; D uncertain. V was pared by 4 bases and J by 0 bases, with 10 bases between. The CDR3 is 14 residues long. Germline lookup yields CDR1 MGHDK and CDR2 SYGVNS. For the CDR3, the DNA is TGTGCCAGCAGTGGGGTGGGTAGCTCCTACGAGCAGTACTTC. It specifies CASSGVGSSYEQYF.

This clonotype was seen at least ten times. The rearrangement links TRBV7-2 to TRBJ1-1; weak D call: TRBD1 (5 bases). Trimming stripped 5 bases from V and 5 bases from J, with 15 bases between. The CDR3 has 14 residues. CDR1 SGHTA and CDR2 FQGNSA come from the germline V gene. CDR3 sequence (DNA): TGTGCCAGCAGCCGCGGGGGGATGTTGACTGAAGCTTTCTTT. This gives the protein CASSRGGMLTEAFF. Looking up the rest from reference TRBV7-2 and TRBJ1-1 gives the full variable domain: GAGVSQSPSNKVTEKGKDVELRCDPISGHTALYWYRQSLGQGLEFLIYFQGNSAPDKSGLPSDRFSAERTGGSVSTLTIQRTQQEDSAVYLCASSRGGMLTEAFFGQGTRLTVV.

V usage is TRBV3-1 and J usage is TRBJ1-1; no reliable D call. Germline CDR1 LGHDT, CDR2 YNNKEL (reference sequence). V shed 1 base and J shed 0 bases, with 9 bases lying between them. This CDR3 spans 15 amino acids. The CDR3 DNA reads as TGTGCCAGCAGCCAAGCAGGACGGGTGAACACTGAAGCTTTCTTT. Translation gives CASSQAGRVNTEAFF.

The rearrangement joins TRBV27 to TRBJ1-1; 7 bases align to TRBD1. V was clipped by 7 bases and J by 7 bases; unmatched bases: 21. Germline V gene sequence: CDR1 MNHEY, CDR2 SMNVEV (reference sequence). The CDR3 is 17 amino acids. CDR3 DNA: TGTGCCAGCACCAGTAGGCCCTTAACAGGGGTAAAGCGTGAAGCTTTCTTT. Protein product: CASTSRPLTGVKREAFF.

This CDR3 reads CASSIFTSGTVGELFF. In DNA, the CDR3 is TGTGCCAGCAGTATTTTTACTAGCGGGACCGTCGGGGAGCTGTTTTTT. V gene TRBV2 combines with J gene TRBJ2-2, with 10 positions matching TRBD2. CDR1 is SNHLY and CDR2 is FYNNEI in the germline V gene. This CDR3 region has 16 residues. Trimming at V came to 5 bases and at J to 7 bases, leaving 10 bases not matched to a gene.

This clonotype came up a few times. The rearrangement links TRBV18 to TRBJ2-5; D possibly matches TRBD1 or TRBD2 (5 bases each). V was shortened by 5 bases and J by 9 bases, with 10 bases between the two germline ends. Germline CDR1 and CDR2: KGHSH and LQKENI. This CDR3 comprises 11 residues. The CDR3: CASSYRDAQYF. In DNA form, the CDR3 reads TGTGCCAGCTCATACCGGGACGCCCAGTACTTC.

The chain has TRBV6-5 and TRBJ2-3; TRBD2 aligns across 10 bases. Trimming removed 2 bases from V and 5 bases from J; junction bases left unmatched: 7. Germline CDR1 and CDR2: MNHEY and SVGAGI. CDR3 length equals 16 residues. The DNA for the CDR3 is TGTGCCAGCAGTTACCGGCTAGCGGGGGATGGAGATACGCAGTATTTT. Its translation: CASSYRLAGDGDTQYF.

This sequence joins TRBV12-3 or TRBV12-4 and TRBJ1-4; D is possibly TRBD1 (5 bases). This CDR3 is built from 15 residues. Trimming took off 2 bases at V and 2 bases at J, with 9 bases between the two ends. The CDR3 bases are TGTGCCAGCAGTTTAAATAGACAGACTAATGAAAAACTGTTTTTT. It codes for CASSLNRQTNEKLFF.

Here the CDR3 reads CASSHDRRNRGRTGGELFF. The CDR3 region has the DNA TGCGCCAGCAGCCACGATCGAAGGAACCGGGGTAGGACGGGCGGGGAGCTGTTTTTT. The V gene is TRBV4-1, the J gene TRBJ2-2, with D maybe TRBD2 (5 bases). The CDR3 runs 19 residues. Germline V gene sequence: CDR1 MGHRA, CDR2 YSYEKL. Trimming removed 3 bases from V and 7 bases from J, with 27 bases in between.

The chain carries TRBV14 and TRBJ1-1, with TRBD1 identical over 8 bases. The CDR3 has 14 residues. Germline V CDR1 and CDR2: SGHDN, FVKESK. With V trimmed by 5 bases and J by 4 bases, 6 bases remained unmatched. The CDR3 reads CASSYTGGSTEAFF. The CDR3 DNA reads as TGTGCCAGCAGCTATACAGGGGGGAGCACTGAAGCTTTCTTT.

V gene TRBV20-1 combines with J gene TRBJ2-5; D might be TRBD1 (6 bases). The CDR3 extends over 14 amino acids. Trimming pared 1 base from V and 4 bases from J, leaving 13 bases between. CDR1 is DFQATT, CDR2 SNEGSKA, per germline (reference sequence). In DNA form, the CDR3 reads TGCAGTGCTAGAGTAGGCAGGGGCGGAGAGACCCAGTACTTC. This sequence encodes CSARVGRGGETQYF.

The chain combines TRBV5-1 with TRBJ2-5; TRBD2 agrees at 7 bases. Trimming at V came to 3 bases and at J to 1 base, leaving 3 bases not matched to a gene. Germline V gene data show CDR1 as SGHRS and CDR2 as YFSETQ. CDR3 size: 14 residues. DNA of the CDR3: TGCGCCAGCAGCTACGGACTAGTCCAAGAGACCCAGTACTTC. Translated, it gives CASSYGLVQETQYF. The whole variable domain, remainder taken from reference TRBV5-1 and TRBJ2-5, is KAGVTQTPRYLIKTRGQQVTLSCSPISGHRSVSWYQQTPGQGLQFLFEYFSETQRNKGNFPGRFSGRQFSNSRSEMNVSTLELGDSALYLCASSYGLVQETQYFGPGTRLLVL.

This clonotype was seen more than once but under ten times. This chain's CDR3 is CASSGLQEKLFF. The CDR3 DNA is TGTGCCAGCTCAGGTCTGCAAGAAAAACTGTTTTTT. This chain joins TRBV18 and TRBJ1-4, with no clear D. The ends were cut back, 5 bases at V and 8 bases at J, with 9 bases in the middle. Germline CDR1 reads KGHSH; CDR2 reads LQKENI. This CDR3 is 12 amino acids long.

The rearrangement joins TRBV6-5 to TRBJ2-7; 11 bases align to TRBD1. Losses at the gene ends were 4 bases for V and 2 bases for J; bases not matched to a gene: 7. The germline V gene has CDR1 MNHEY and CDR2 SVGAGI. This CDR3 is 16 amino acids long. CDR3 in amino acids: CASSFAGTGGAYEQYF. The CDR3 nucleotides are TGTGCCAGCAGTTTCGCCGGGACAGGGGGAGCCTACGAGCAGTACTTC.

This clonotype turned up a few times. This sequence joins TRBV15 and TRBJ2-7, with 7 nucleotides matching TRBD1. The CDR3 length is 16 residues. V lost 5 bases and J lost 6; bases outside the gene matches: 16. Germline V gene sequence: CDR1 LNHNV, CDR2 YYDKDF (reference sequence). This CDR3 is CATSPHLGTGVTEQYF. The CDR3 DNA follows: TGTGCCACCAGCCCCCATTTGGGTACAGGGGTTACCGAGCAGTACTTC.

DNA for the CDR3: TGCGCCAGCAGCTCCACAGGGGGGGAGCAGTACTTC. Amino acid sequence: CASSSTGGEQYF. V and J are TRBV5-1 and TRBJ2-7; 8 nucleotides line up with TRBD1. The length of the CDR3 is 12 residues. The V segment lost 3 bases and the J segment 7 bases; nucleotides outside the gene matches: 3. In germline, CDR1 is SGHRS, CDR2 YFSETQ.

The J gene is TRBJ2-5, the V gene TRBV2, with 9 bases that match TRBD2. The length of the CDR3 is 16 residues. V was clipped by 2 bases and J by 5 bases; unmatched bases: 9. Germline V gene sequence: CDR1 SNHLY, CDR2 FYNNEI. The CDR3 region has the DNA TGTGCCAGCAGTGAACGAGTGGGCGGGGGGGGTGAGACCCAGTACTTC. This encodes CASSERVGGGGETQYF.

The chain is built from TRBV5-1 and TRBJ2-3, with 9 bases matching TRBD2. Per germline, CDR1 SGHRS and CDR2 YFSETQ. CDR3 length: 17 amino acids. The V gene end was trimmed by 0 bases and the J gene end by 6 bases; junction bases not matched to a gene: 11. The CDR3 DNA is TGCGCCAGCAGCTTGGAGCTAGCGGGACGGAAGGTGGATACGCAGTATTTT. Encoded protein: CASSLELAGRKVDTQYF.

This clonotype was seen more than once but under ten times. The genes are TRBV7-2 and TRBJ1-5; 10 nucleotides line up with TRBD1. CDR3 size: 15 residues. CDR1 and CDR2 (germline): SGHTA, FQGNSA. The J segment lost 4 bases and the V segment lost 7 bases, leaving 7 bases of the junction unmatched. CDR3 DNA: TGTGCCAGCAAATTCGGGACAGGGGCAAATCAGCCCCAGCATTTT. It yields the protein CASKFGTGANQPQHF.

This chain connects TRBV15 to TRBJ2-1, with TRBD2 identical over 12 bases. Germline V CDR1 and CDR2: LNHNV, YYDKDF (reference sequence). Trimming at V came to 3 bases and at J to 3 bases, leaving 3 bases not matched to a gene. The CDR3 sequence is 16 residues long. CDR3 sequence (DNA): TGTGCCACCAGCAGGGGACTAGCGGGTCGCTACAATGAGCAGTTCTTC. It is translated as CATSRGLAGRYNEQFF.

This clonotype was detected a few times. The chain employs TRBV6-2 or TRBV6-3 and TRBJ2-7; D unclear. Germline CDR1 is MNHEY and CDR2 is SVGEGT. Trimming stripped 4 bases from V and 4 bases from J, with 11 bases between. The CDR3 is made up of 13 amino acids. CDR3 in DNA: TGTGCCAGCAGTTTGGGGATTGTTTACGAGCAGTACTTC. Amino acid sequence: CASSLGIVYEQYF.

This sequence joins TRBV7-8 and TRBJ2-1; possibly TRBD2 for D (7 bases). CDR3 length equals 15 residues. V shed 5 bases and J shed 6 bases, with 17 bases lying between them. Germline V CDR1 and CDR2: SGHVS, FQNEAQ. This CDR3 is CASSLKGGAGNEQFF. CDR3 sequence (DNA): TGTGCCAGCAGCCTCAAGGGGGGGGCCGGCAATGAGCAGTTCTTC.

In its sample, this clonotype was seen a few times. This chain joins TRBV5-1 and TRBJ2-1; TRBD1 might be the D (5 bases). This CDR3 spans 11 amino acids. V lost 5 bases, J lost 9 bases, and 9 bases lay in between. The germline V gene has CDR1 SGHRS and CDR2 YFSETQ. The DNA for the CDR3 is TGCGCCAGCAGGGGGCCTGGTGAGCAGTTCTTC. Its translation: CASRGPGEQFF.

The chain employs TRBV5-1 and TRBJ2-5, with D possibly TRBD2 on 5 matching bases. From germline, CDR1 is SGHRS and CDR2 YFSETQ. The CDR3 runs 17 residues. The V end lost 0 bases, the J end lost 1 base, and 16 bases lay between the germline ends. Here the CDR3 reads CASSLALRERSQETQYF. The DNA of the CDR3 is TGCGCCAGCAGCTTGGCCTTGAGGGAGCGGAGCCAAGAGACCCAGTACTTC.

J is TRBJ2-2 and V is TRBV7-6; D is unclear. In germline, CDR1 is SGHVS, CDR2 FNYEAQ. Trimming left V 0 bases short and J 0 bases short, with 5 bases between. The CDR3 spans 15 residues. Here the CDR3 reads CASSLAKANTGELFF. The DNA for the CDR3 is TGTGCCAGCAGCTTAGCGAAGGCGAACACCGGGGAGCTGTTTTTT. Combining the CDR3 with reference TRBV7-6 and TRBJ2-2 gives the whole variable domain GAGVSQSPRYKVTKRGQDVALRCDPISGHVSLYWYRQALGQGPEFLTYFNYEAQQDKSGLPNDRFSAERPEGSISTLTIQRTEQRDSAMYRCASSLAKANTGELFFGEGSRLTVL.

A remark on this clonotype: The junction does not match germline at one end; this may be a read error. The chain carries TRBV20-1 and TRBJ2-3; 11 bases fit TRBD2. Looked up from germline, CDR1 is DFQATT and CDR2 is SNEGSKA (reference sequence). The CDR3 totals 18 residues. Written as DNA, the CDR3 is TGCTGTGCTAGGGGCTGGACTAGCGGGTTACGGAGCGCAGATACGCAGTATTTT. Encoded protein: CCARGWTSGLRSADTQYF.

The chain employs TRBV7-2 and TRBJ2-3; 12 bases fit TRBD1. Per the germline V gene, CDR1 is SGHTA and CDR2 is FQGNSA. V dropped 6 bases and J dropped 0; count of bases not matched to a gene: 7. The CDR3 totals 17 residues. The CDR3 bases are TGTGCCAGCAGACGAACCGGGACAGGGGGCAGCACAGATACGCAGTATTTT. Translated, it gives CASRRTGTGGSTDTQYF.

J is TRBJ2-3 and V is TRBV21-1; the table names TRBD2, a call not compared with the DNA. TRBV21-1 is classified as a pseudogene. The CDR3 totals 17 residues. CDR3 nucleotides: TGTGCCAGCAGCAACCCGCCGGGACTAGCGGTGACAGATACGCAGTATTTT. It is translated as CASSNPPGLAVTDTQYF.

This clonotype has only a few counts. V usage is TRBV6-1 and J usage is TRBJ2-5; 8 bases are a match to TRBD2. Trimming cost V 8 bases and J 5 bases; bases outside gene matches: 16. Germline V gene lookup returns CDR1 MNHNS and CDR2 SASEGT. The CDR3 is 16 amino acids. CDR3 nucleotide sequence: TGTGCCAGCCAAGTCGGGTTGAGCGGGAGAGGGGAGACCCAGTACTTC. It translates to CASQVGLSGRGETQYF.